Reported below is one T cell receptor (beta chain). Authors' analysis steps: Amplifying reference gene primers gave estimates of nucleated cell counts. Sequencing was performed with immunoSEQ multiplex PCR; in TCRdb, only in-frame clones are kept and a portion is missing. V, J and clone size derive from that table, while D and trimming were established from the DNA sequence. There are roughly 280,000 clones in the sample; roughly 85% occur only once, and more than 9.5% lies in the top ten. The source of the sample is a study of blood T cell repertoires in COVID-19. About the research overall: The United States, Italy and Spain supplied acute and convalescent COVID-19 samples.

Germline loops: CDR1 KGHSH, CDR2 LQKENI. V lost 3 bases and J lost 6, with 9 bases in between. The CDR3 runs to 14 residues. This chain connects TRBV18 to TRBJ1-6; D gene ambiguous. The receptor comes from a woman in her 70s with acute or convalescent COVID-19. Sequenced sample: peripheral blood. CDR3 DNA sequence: TGTGCCAGCTCACCCCAGGTTCTTAATTCACCCCTCCACTTT. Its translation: CASSPQVLNSPLHF.